A selection of T cell receptor beta chains follows, all from one sample in a study of T cell responses to AZD1222 COVID-19 vaccine. The method was immunoSEQ multiplex PCR; TCRdb's version includes in-frame clones alone and lacks a portion of them. The sample totals about 140,000 clones. Specimen: peripheral blood. Source of these receptors: an adult in good health. The CDR3 runs from the conserved cysteine through the conserved F or W. A D gene is named only where the DNA matches it firmly.

j_gene	d_gene	v_gene	CDR3nt	CDR3aa
TRBJ2-1	TRBD2	TRBV6-4	TGTGCCAGCAGTGACTCGGCAGTAGCGGGGGGGTACAATGAGCAGTTCTTC	CASSDSAVAGGYNEQFF
TRBJ1-5	-	TRBV2	TGTGCCAGCAGTCCGGACAGCCAGCCCCAGCATTTT	CASSPDSQPQHF
TRBJ1-3	TRBD1	TRBV5-1	TGCGCCAGCAGCTTGGATCGACAGGGCGGACCTGGAAACACCATATATTTT	CASSLDRQGGPGNTIYF
TRBJ2-1	-	TRBV6-5	TGTGCCAGCAGTTACTCGAACAGGGACGAGCAGTTCTTC	CASSYSNRDEQFF
TRBJ1-2	TRBD1	TRBV7-2	TGTGCCAGCAGCTCGCCGACAGGGCTCGCTAACTATGGCTACACCTTC	CASSSPTGLANYGYTF
TRBJ1-5	TRBD1	TRBV23-1	TGCGCCAGCAGTCAACGGGGGGACAGGGAATGGGTTCAGCCCCAGCATTTT	CASSQRGDREWVQPQHF
TRBJ1-2	-	TRBV19	TGTGCCAGTAGTATAGGCGGGGCCGCCGGTGGCTACACCTTC	CASSIGGAAGGYTF
TRBJ2-5	TRBD2	TRBV18	TGTGCCAGCTCATTAACGTCGGGGGGGCCGGGTTTTCGAGAGACCCAGTACTTC	CASSLTSGGPGFRETQYF
TRBJ1-2	-	TRBV5-8	TGTGCCAGCAGCTTTAGGACAGCTAACTATGGCTACACCTTC	CASSFRTANYGYTF
TRBJ1-2	-	TRBV4-2	TGTGCCAGCAGCCAATCTCCAACCCAGGGGCGGGAGGGCTACACCTTC	CASSQSPTQGREGYTF
TRBJ1-1	-	TRBV7-9	TGTGCCAGCAGCTTTACTGGGGCCACTGAAGCTTTCTTT	CASSFTGATEAFF
TRBJ1-2	-	TRBV7-8	TGTGCCAGCAGCTTAGTAGTCAGGGGTTCCCGGTACACCTTC	CASSLVVRGSRYTF
TRBJ2-7	-	TRBV5-3	TGTGCCAGAAGCTTGGGGGCAAATGAGGGCAGGGACTCCTACGAGCAGTACTTC	CARSLGANEGRDSYEQYF
TRBJ2-1	-	TRBV7-9	TGTGCCGTGGGAGGGACAGCTTCTTACAATGAGCAGTTCTTC	CAVGGTASYNEQFF
TRBJ1-5	-	TRBV7-3	TGTGCCAGCAGCTTAAATCTCCCGTTGTGGAATCAGCCCCAGCATTTT	CASSLNLPLWNQPQHF
TRBJ2-2	-	TRBV29-1	TGCAGCGTTGAAAGGGCCACCGGGGAGCTGTTTTTT	CSVERATGELFF
TRBJ2-1	TRBD1	TRBV30	TGTGCCTGGGCCCCCGGGACAGGGGAATTCGATGAGCAGTTCTTC	CAWAPGTGEFDEQFF
TRBJ2-3	-	TRBV12-5	TGTGCTAGTGGTTGGGTGGGCCTCGGTGTTGATACGCAGTATTTT	CASGWVGLGVDTQYF
TRBJ1-5	-	TRBV2	TGTGCCAGCAGTGAAGGACGGAACAATCAGCCCCAGCATTTT	CASSEGRNNQPQHF
TRBJ2-2	-	TRBV7-8	TGTGCCAGCAGCCCCTGGGGCGGCAACACCGGGGAGCTGTTTTTT	CASSPWGGNTGELFF
TRBJ1-4	-	TRBV24-1	TGTGCCACCAGTGACAGGAGGAATGAAAAACTGTTTTTT	CATSDRRNEKLFF
TRBJ1-3	-	TRBV4-3	TGCGCCAGCAGCCAAGATATCGTGAATTCTGGAAACACCATATATTTT	CASSQDIVNSGNTIYF
TRBJ1-2	-	TRBV7-9	TGTGCCAGCAGCTTAGGAGAGGGAACGAGGTATGGCTACACCTTC	CASSLGEGTRYGYTF
TRBJ2-1	TRBD2	TRBV4-1	TGCGCCAGCAGCCAAGCGGGGGGGCGATCCCATGAGCAGTTCTTC	CASSQAGGRSHEQFF
TRBJ2-1	TRBD2	TRBV6-5	TGTGCCAGCAGTTCCCTAGCGGGTAGCAATGAGCAGTTCTTC	CASSSLAGSNEQFF
TRBJ1-1	TRBD1	TRBV7-8	TGTGCCAGCAGCCCTTGGACAGGGGTGGGCACTGAAGCTTTCTTT	CASSPWTGVGTEAFF
TRBJ1-6	TRBD1	TRBV9	TGTGCCAGCAGCCCGCGACAGGGGGACAATTCACCCCTCCACTTT	CASSPRQGDNSPLHF
TRBJ2-3	-	TRBV28	TGTGCCAGCAGCGCCGCCACAGATACGCAGTATTTT	CASSAATDTQYF
TRBJ1-6	-	TRBV3-1/TRBV3-2	TGTGCCAGCAGACAGGGCCCTTCACCCCTCCACTTT	CASRQGPSPLHF
TRBJ1-4	-	TRBV6-2/TRBV6-3	TGTGCCAGCAGTTACTCGATCGGCGGAAAACTGTTTTTT	CASSYSIGGKLFF
TRBJ1-1	-	TRBV4-3	TGCGCCAGCAGCCAAGATCGGGGGGCCGTAAACACTGAAGCTTTCTTT	CASSQDRGAVNTEAFF
TRBJ1-2	-	TRBV28	TGTGTCAGCAGTTTGCGGGATGGCTACACCTTC	CVSSLRDGYTF
TRBJ1-1	-	TRBV28	TGTGCCAGCAGTGGAGGGGGGACTGAAGCTTTCTTT	CASSGGGTEAFF
TRBJ2-1	-	TRBV5-5	TGTGCCAGCAGCTTGGGCGGGGAAATCGGGAATGAGCAGTTCTTC	CASSLGGEIGNEQFF
TRBJ2-4	-	TRBV19	TGTGCCAGTAGTATAGGTCTACAGGGTACTCTAGCCAAAAACATTCAGTACTTC	CASSIGLQGTLAKNIQYF